The clone carrying this TCR beta chain showed up just a few times. The antigen remains undetermined. Expressed TCRB transcripts were sequenced because the isolated RNA had all been reverse transcribed beforehand. Read counts averaged roughly 4 million for samples of naive, central memory and regulatory T cells. The data were produced by immunoSEQ multiplex PCR, yet TCRdb's version contains in-frame clones alone and is incomplete. Here the sample spans around 710,000 clones, 9.5% to 15% being singletons. Via CD45RO/CCR7/CD25/CD127/CD95/CD27, cells of the CD4+ naive, central memory, regulatory and stem cell-like memory subsets were sorted. CDR1 is SGHDT, CDR2 YYEEEE, per germline. V lost 4 bases to trimming and J lost 9 bases, with 16 bases between them. The CDR3 loop spans 13 amino acids. This sample was included in a study of beta chain features in type 1 diabetes. Across the whole study: Age, gender and cell yields were similar between patients and healthy donors. Over all samples combined, around 110 million sorted cells were examined. Points from the study as a whole: Shorter TCRB CDR3s, moderately but significantly so, marked every one of the four CD4+ subsets in Type 1 diabetes patients.

The specimen sequenced was naive CD4+ T cells from blood. The sequence derives from a man younger than 40 with type 1 diabetes. This chain links TRBV5-6 with TRBJ1-2, with D tentatively TRBD1 (5 bases). The CDR3 region is CASSGRQWHRYTF. CDR3 DNA: TGTGCCAGCAGCGGAAGACAGTGGCATCGCTACACCTTC.